These 10 T cell receptor beta chains were all obtained from the same sample, sequenced in a study of blood T cell repertoires in COVID-19. Clones were sequenced by immunoSEQ multiplex PCR, and TCRdb holds only the in-frame ones, with some missing. The sample comprises nearly 200,000 clones, around four fifths of which are singletons, and 6% to 8% rests with the top ten. Sequencing was carried out using peripheral blood. The receptors stem from a human donor with acute or convalescent COVID-19. The donor label of this sample is uncertain.

This clone is a singleton in its sample. The DNA of the CDR3 is TGTGCCAGCAGAATCCGGGACCGGGGGGATTCACCCCTCCACTTT. Translating gives CASRIRDRGDSPLHF. The chain carries TRBV6-5 and TRBJ1-6; TRBD1 is a possible D gene (5 bases). V lost 6 bases, J lost 8 bases, and 17 bases lay in between. Looked up from germline, CDR1 is MNHEY and CDR2 is SVGAGI. This CDR3 has 15 amino acids.

This rearrangement joins TRBV11-2 to TRBJ2-1; maybe TRBD2 (5 bases). Trimming pared 2 bases from V and 10 bases from J, leaving 9 bases between. Germline V lookup: CDR1 SGHAT, CDR2 FQNNGV. CDR3 length equals 12 residues. CDR3 sequence (DNA): TGTGCCAGCAGCTTAAATAGCGCGGAGCAGTTCTTC. Translated: CASSLNSAEQFF.

This clone appeared once. The gene calls are TRBV25-1 and TRBJ2-7, with 7 positions matching TRBD1. Germline V gene lookup returns CDR1 MGHDK and CDR2 SYGVNS. The CDR3 is 14 amino acids. V was clipped by 4 bases and J by 2 bases; unmatched bases: 5. Here the CDR3 reads CASSATGITYEQYF. CDR3 sequence (DNA): TGTGCCAGCAGTGCGACAGGGATTACCTACGAGCAGTACTTC.

CDR3 in DNA: TGTGCCAGCAGCCAAGATGGGGGACAGGGCGTTTCGGCCCAGTACTTC. Its translation is CASSQDGGQGVSAQYF. The rearrangement uses TRBV4-2 and TRBJ2-5; the match to TRBD1 covers 9 bases. The V segment lost 0 bases and the J segment 9 bases; nucleotides outside the gene matches: 11. Germline V lookup: CDR1 LGHNA, CDR2 YNFKEQ. This CDR3 has 16 amino acids.

The chain has TRBV5-1 and TRBJ1-1, with TRBD1 matching over 7 bases. CDR3 length equals 13 residues. The V gene's germline CDR1 is SGHRS and CDR2 YFSETQ. The V and J ends lost 4 bases and 1 base, in that order; junction bases with no gene match: 1. The DNA of the CDR3 is TGCGCCAGCAGCGGGACAGAGAACACTGAAGCTTTCTTT. Amino acid sequence: CASSGTENTEAFF.

The CDR3 DNA reads as TGTGCCAGCTCACCGGTCCCGGGACAGGGGTTCTATGGCTACACCTTC. Translated: CASSPVPGQGFYGYTF. The chain employs TRBV18 and TRBJ1-2; 10 bases match TRBD1. The germline gives CDR1 KGHSH, CDR2 LQKENI. The CDR3 runs 16 residues. The V and J ends lost 3 bases and 4 bases, in that order; junction bases with no gene match: 8.

The chain has TRBV19 and TRBJ2-1, with 7 bases identical to TRBD2. After removal of 1 base from V and 3 bases from J, the junction contained 9 bases not matched to a gene. Germline CDR1 reads LNHDA; CDR2 reads SQIVND (reference sequence). This CDR3 contains 17 residues. CDR3 DNA sequence: TGTGCCAGTAGTATAGTCGCAGCGGGACCTATCTACAATGAGCAGTTCTTC. Protein product: CASSIVAAGPIYNEQFF. Full variable domain (outside the CDR3, taken from reference TRBV19 and TRBJ2-1): DGGITQSPKYLFRKEGQNVTLSCEQNLNHDAMYWYRQDPGQGLRLIYYSQIVNDFQKGDIAEGYSVSREKKESFPLTVTSAQKNPTAFYLCASSIVAAGPIYNEQFFGPGTRLTVL.

This clone has only one observation. The genes are TRBV7-9 and TRBJ2-4, with TRBD1 identical over 8 bases. In germline, CDR1 is SEHNR, CDR2 FQNEAQ (reference sequence). The CDR3 spans 16 residues. Losses at the gene ends were 1 base for V and 1 base for J; bases not matched to a gene: 3. The CDR3 coding sequence is TGTGCCAGCAGCTTAGACAGGGGGATTGCCAAAAACATTCAGTACTTC. This codes for CASSLDRGIAKNIQYF.

This clone was seen only a few times. V is TRBV18 and J is TRBJ2-1; unclear D gene. V was pared by 2 bases and J by 8 bases, with 10 bases between. There are 13 residues in the CDR3. The V gene's germline CDR1 is KGHSH and CDR2 LQKENI. CDR3 coding DNA: TGTGCCAGCTCACCAACTTTGTACGATGAGCAGTTCTTC. This sequence encodes CASSPTLYDEQFF.

A few counts support this clone. The chain recombines TRBV19 with TRBJ2-7; D unclear. V gave up 2 bases and J gave up 4 bases, with 9 bases separating them. CDR1 is LNHDA and CDR2 is SQIVND in the germline V gene (reference sequence). CDR3 size: 13 residues. CDR3 region: CASSISWAYEQYF. DNA for the CDR3: TGTGCCAGTAGTATAAGCTGGGCGTACGAGCAGTACTTC.